These 23 T cell receptor beta chains were all obtained from the same sample, sequenced in a study of cytomegalovirus exposure and HLA in healthy donors. It was with 60 Vbeta and 13 Jbeta primers that the PCR ran. Clones were read by immunoSEQ multiplex PCR, and TCRdb kept only the in-frame ones, dropping some. The data show hundreds of thousands of clones, around 75% seen once. Source material: PBMCs. These receptors were collected from a woman aged 25-40 years in good health and CMV-seronegative.

CDR3 bases: TGCGCCAGCAGCGAAATGGCAGGGGTCTCCTACAATGAGCAGTTCTTC. It codes for CASSEMAGVSYNEQFF. The V gene is TRBV5-1, the J gene TRBJ2-1; weak D call: TRBD1 (6 bases). Germline V gives CDR1 SGHRS, CDR2 YFSETQ. The ends were cut back, 4 bases at V and 0 bases at J, with 14 bases in the middle. This CDR3 is built from 16 residues.

The chain employs TRBV15 and TRBJ1-1; D may be TRBD1 (5 bases). The CDR3 length is 15 residues. Germline lookup yields CDR1 LNHNV and CDR2 YYDKDF (reference sequence). V lost 1 base, J lost 1 base, and 10 bases lay in between. CDR3 region: CATSRVRGENTEAFF. The CDR3 region has the DNA TGTGCCACCAGCAGAGTACGGGGGGAGAACACTGAAGCTTTCTTT. The full variable domain, rest sourced from reference TRBV15 and TRBJ1-1, is DAMVIQNPRYQVTQFGKPVTLSCSQTLNHNVMYWYQQKSSQAPKLLFHYYDKDFNNEADTPDNFQSRRPNTSFCFLDIRSPGLGDTAMYLCATSRVRGENTEAFFGQGTRLTVV.

The CDR3 region has the DNA TGTGCCAGCAGCCTCGGGGGAGTAAACTCTGGAAACACCATATATTTT. This gives the protein CASSLGGVNSGNTIYF. The chain recombines TRBV7-9 with TRBJ1-3; a weak D match, TRBD1 (5 bases). Trimming stripped 5 bases from V and 0 bases from J, with 14 bases between. Germline V CDR1 and CDR2: SEHNR, FQNEAQ (reference sequence). This CDR3 spans 16 amino acids.

This chain links TRBV11-3 with TRBJ2-7, with TRBD1 identical over 7 bases. Trimming removed 5 bases from V and 2 bases from J; junction bases left unmatched: 18. This CDR3 comprises 18 residues. Germline V gives CDR1 SGHNT, CDR2 YENEEA. The CDR3 bases are TGTGCCAGCAGCCCGAAGAGGGGTGACAGGGTGGAGACCTACGAGCAGTACTTC. Its translation: CASSPKRGDRVETYEQYF. The full variable domain, completed using reference TRBV11-3 and TRBJ2-7, is EAGVVQSPRYKIIEKKQPVAFWCNPISGHNTLYWYLQNLGQGPELLIRYENEEAVDDSQLPKDRFSAERLKGVDSTLKIQPAELGDSAVYLCASSPKRGDRVETYEQYFGPGTRLTVT.

Turning to this clone: At one boundary the junction diverges from the germline segment, which might be a read error. The chain has TRBV7-9 and TRBJ1-2, with D possibly matching TRBD1 (5 bases). The CDR3 is 15 residues long. Germline CDR1 SEHNR, CDR2 FQNEAQ (reference sequence). The CDR3 bases are TGTTCCAGCAGCTTAGCGTCCGGGGGTAGATATGGCTACACCTTC. Its translation is CSSSLASGGRYGYTF.

This clone showed up just a few times. At one of its ends the junction is not consistent with the germline gene, which may arise from a read error. The genes are TRBV5-4 and TRBJ2-7; TRBD1 agrees at 7 bases. This CDR3 has 16 residues. Germline CDR1 and CDR2: SGHNT and YYREEE (reference sequence). The CDR3 DNA is TGCGCCAGCAGCCAAACATCCCACAGGGGCGCGTACGAGCAGTACTTC. It translates to CASSQTSHRGAYEQYF.

This clone was seen just once. V is TRBV20-1 and J is TRBJ2-5; no clear D. CDR1 is DFQATT and CDR2 is SNEGSKA in the germline V gene (reference sequence). V was trimmed by 5 bases and J by 6 bases, leaving 10 bases between them. This CDR3 region has 11 residues. The CDR3 DNA reads as TGCAGTGCTGAGAAAGAAAAGACCCAGTACTTC. This codes for CSAEKEKTQYF.

The chain links TRBV27 to TRBJ2-7; weak D call: TRBD1 (5 bases). V was shortened by 4 bases and J by 6 bases, with 13 bases between the two germline ends. This CDR3 region has 13 residues. CDR1 is MNHEY and CDR2 is SMNVEV in the germline V gene (reference sequence). DNA for the CDR3: TGTGCCAGCAGTTGGGGCCACTTGGGCGAGCAGTACTTC. Protein sequence: CASSWGHLGEQYF.

The V gene is TRBV10-2, the J gene TRBJ2-2; possible D gene TRBD2, 5 bases. With 5 bases removed from V and 0 bases from J, the gap between germline ends came to 10 bases. The CDR3 has 15 amino acids. The germline gives CDR1 WSHSY, CDR2 SAAADI. In nucleotides, the CDR3 is TGCGCCAGCAGTCTAGCCGGGGCGAACACCGGGGAGCTGTTTTTT. Residues: CASSLAGANTGELFF.

This chain joins TRBV11-3 and TRBJ2-5; a weak D match, TRBD2 (6 bases). This CDR3 is built from 14 residues. V lost 5 bases to trimming and J lost 1 base, with 11 bases between them. Germline CDR1 and CDR2: SGHNT and YENEEA. The CDR3 DNA reads TGTGCCAGCAGCCCGCGGGACTCCCAAGAGACCCAGTACTTC. Protein sequence: CASSPRDSQETQYF.

The rearrangement joins TRBV27 to TRBJ1-1; 9 bases are shared with TRBD1. Looked up from germline, CDR1 is MNHEY and CDR2 is SMNVEV (reference sequence). CDR3 size: 16 residues. J was trimmed by 2 bases and V by 3 bases; bases with no gene match: 7. The CDR3 protein is CASSLDRGNPNTEAFF. The CDR3 DNA reads TGTGCCAGCAGTTTGGACAGGGGTAACCCCAACACTGAAGCTTTCTTT.

The V call is TRBV19, the J call TRBJ2-1; 12 bases are shared with TRBD2. The V segment lost 9 bases and the J segment 8 bases; nucleotides outside the gene matches: 5. Germline CDR1 reads LNHDA; CDR2 reads SQIVND (reference sequence). The CDR3 length is 13 residues. The CDR3 reads CASTSGRYHEQFF. The CDR3 bases are TGTGCCAGCACTAGCGGGAGGTACCATGAGCAGTTCTTC.

This chain joins TRBV7-9 and TRBJ1-3; no reliable D call. CDR1 and CDR2 from the germline V gene are SEHNR and FQNEAQ (reference sequence). V lost 5 bases and J lost 4, with 12 bases in between. The CDR3 length is 14 residues. The CDR3 loop is CASSPDSQGNTIYF. Here the CDR3 DNA reads TGTGCCAGCAGCCCCGATTCGCAGGGAAACACCATATATTTT.

The rearrangement links TRBV6-1 to TRBJ1-1; 9 nucleotides align to TRBD1. The germline V gene encodes CDR1 MNHNS and CDR2 SASEGT. The trim removed 6 bases at V and 8 bases at J, leaving 4 bases unmatched. The CDR3 is 12 amino acids. The CDR3 coding sequence is TGTGCCAGCAGCTATGGGACAGGGGAAGCTTTCTTT. Protein: CASSYGTGEAFF.

This clone was detected only a few times. The chain carries TRBV6-5 and TRBJ2-2; a possible D gene is TRBD1 (5 bases). V lost 0 bases, J lost 6 bases, and 8 bases lay in between. The CDR3 runs 14 residues. CDR1 is MNHEY, CDR2 SVGAGI, per germline. In DNA, the CDR3 is TGTGCCAGCAGTTACTCGATGGGGCCCGGGGAGCTGTTTTTT. It codes for CASSYSMGPGELFF.

The V and J genes are TRBV4-1 and TRBJ2-3; the match to TRBD2 covers 8 bases. Germline assignment: CDR1 MGHRA and CDR2 YSYEKL. With V trimmed by 5 bases and J by 5 bases, 12 bases remained unmatched. The CDR3 spans 16 residues. The CDR3 coding sequence is TGCGCCAGCAGCACTGGACTAGCTCCCCGGCGAGATACGCAGTATTTT. Translated, it gives CASSTGLAPRRDTQYF.

On this clone itself: This specimen includes other DNA sequences encoding the same CDR3. In DNA form, the CDR3 reads TGTGCCAGCAGCTTGATAGGACTAGCGGGGGCCTACGAGCAGTACTTC. Translated, it gives CASSLIGLAGAYEQYF. The gene calls are TRBV5-6 and TRBJ2-7; TRBD2 matches 13 bases. The CDR3 runs 16 residues. Unmatched junction bases numbered 3, after V lost 1 base and J lost 2 bases. Germline lookup yields CDR1 SGHDT and CDR2 YYEEEE.

The chain links TRBV7-2 to TRBJ2-3, with 9 bases that match TRBD2. This CDR3 region has 16 residues. V shed 5 bases, J shed 0 bases, and the junction held 6 bases outside the gene matches. Germline V gene lookup returns CDR1 SGHTA and CDR2 FQGNSA. CDR3 protein: CASSADLAGSTDTQYF. CDR3 nucleotide sequence: TGTGCCAGCAGCGCCGACCTAGCGGGGAGCACAGATACGCAGTATTTT. The full variable domain, completed using reference TRBV7-2 and TRBJ2-3, is GAGVSQSPSNKVTEKGKDVELRCDPISGHTALYWYRQSLGQGLEFLIYFQGNSAPDKSGLPSDRFSAERTGGSVSTLTIQRTQQEDSAVYLCASSADLAGSTDTQYFGPGTRLTVL.

The chain employs TRBV18 and TRBJ2-7; 10 bases align to TRBD2. V lost 1 base and J lost 2; bases outside the gene matches: 14. The CDR3 covers 19 residues. CDR1 and CDR2 (germline): KGHSH, LQKENI. The CDR3 sequence: CASSPLPVPSGSITYEQYF. For the CDR3, the DNA is TGTGCCAGCTCACCACTCCCTGTCCCTAGCGGGAGCATCACCTACGAGCAGTACTTC. The whole variable domain, remainder taken from reference TRBV18 and TRBJ2-7, is NAGVMQNPRHLVRRRGQEARLRCSPMKGHSHVYWYRQLPEEGLKFMVYLQKENIIDESGMPKERFSAEFPKEGPSILRIQQVVRGDSAAYFCASSPLPVPSGSITYEQYFGPGTRLTVT.

V gene TRBV13 combines with J gene TRBJ1-5; D gene ambiguous. CDR3 length: 12 residues. Germline CDR1 PRHDT, CDR2 FYEKMQ (reference sequence). Trimming pared 6 bases from V and 2 bases from J, leaving 5 bases between. The CDR3 protein is CASSGGNQPQHF. CDR3 in DNA: TGTGCCAGCAGTGGAGGCAATCAGCCCCAGCATTTT.

V usage is TRBV7-8 and J usage is TRBJ1-1; 8 nucleotides agree with TRBD1. The V and J ends lost 0 bases and 4 bases, in that order; junction bases with no gene match: 4. CDR1 is SGHVS, CDR2 FQNEAQ, per germline. This CDR3 is 15 amino acids long. This CDR3 reads CASSLATGVVTEAFF. As DNA, the CDR3 is TGTGCCAGCAGCTTAGCGACAGGGGTCGTCACTGAAGCTTTCTTT. The complete variable domain, with remaining parts taken from reference TRBV7-8 and TRBJ1-1, reads GAGVSQSPRYKVAKRGQDVALRCDPISGHVSLFWYQQALGQGPEFLTYFQNEAQLDKSGLPSDRFFAERPEGSVSTLKIQRTQQEDSAVYLCASSLATGVVTEAFFGQGTRLTVV.

This clone was recorded a few times. The genes are TRBV6-1 and TRBJ1-4; the D is unclear. Germline V gives CDR1 MNHNS, CDR2 SASEGT. V gave up 6 bases and J gave up 2 bases, with 10 bases separating them. There are 14 residues in the CDR3. The CDR3 loop is CASRTGVTNEKLFF. The CDR3 DNA is TGTGCCAGCAGAACGGGAGTGACTAATGAAAAACTGTTTTTT.

This sequence joins TRBV19 and TRBJ2-2, with D maybe TRBD2 (6 bases). V shed 7 bases and J shed 5 bases, with 14 bases lying between them. CDR3 length: 14 residues. In germline, CDR1 is LNHDA, CDR2 SQIVND (reference sequence). The CDR3 region has the DNA TGTGCCAGTAACCACATGACTAGGACCGGGGAGCTGTTTTTT. It encodes CASNHMTRTGELFF.